The source of this TCR beta chain is a study of blood T cell repertoires in COVID-19. CDR1 is MNHEY, CDR2 SVGAGI, per germline. The V end was cut by 6 bases, the J end by 1 base, with 8 bases between. The CDR3 has 13 amino acids. Original data processing: Quantification of nucleated cells was approximated via reference gene primer amplification. Profiled with immunoSEQ multiplex PCR; TCRdb holds only in-frame clones, not every one. V, J and clone size derive from that table, while D and trimming were established from the DNA sequence. This sample has some 190,000 clones; roughly 84% occur once, and the top ten carry approximately 19%.

This chain uses TRBV6-5 with TRBJ2-3; D is possibly TRBD1 (5 bases). The specimen sequenced was peripheral blood. The sequence was collected from a human donor in a cohort sampled during active COVID-19. Here the CDR3 reads CASRGLGTDTQYF. The DNA for the CDR3 is TGTGCCAGCAGGGGGCTGGGCACAGATACGCAGTATTTT.